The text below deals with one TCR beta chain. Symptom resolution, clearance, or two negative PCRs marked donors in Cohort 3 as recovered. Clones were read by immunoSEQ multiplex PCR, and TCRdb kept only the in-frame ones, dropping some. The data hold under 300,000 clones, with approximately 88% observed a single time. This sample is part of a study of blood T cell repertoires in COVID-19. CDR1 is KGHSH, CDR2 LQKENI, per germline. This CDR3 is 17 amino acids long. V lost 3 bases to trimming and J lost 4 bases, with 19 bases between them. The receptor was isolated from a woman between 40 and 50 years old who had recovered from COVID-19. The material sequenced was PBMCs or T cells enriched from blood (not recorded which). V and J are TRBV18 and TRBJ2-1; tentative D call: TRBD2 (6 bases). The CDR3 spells CASSPLVRDSEYNEQFF. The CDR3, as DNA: TGTGCCAGCTCACCTCTCGTGAGGGACTCTGAATACAATGAGCAGTTCTTC.